This T cell receptor (beta chain) was identified during a study of response to subunit inactivated influenza vaccine. TCRdb analysed the RT-PCR reads with MiXCR anew, one entry per CDR3 protein. The sample shows roughly 540,000 distinct CDR3 sequences, around a quarter of them seen only once. Germline-derived CDR1 and CDR2 are LGHDT and YNNKEL (reference sequence). The CDR3 contains 17 residues. The table lists this clonotype with many counts. Germline and junction disagree at one end, which may indicate a read error. The data also belong to a second study, concerning T cells expressing NK-cell markers. Turning to that study: 5'RACE template switching with UMIs produced the TCR beta cDNA. In a handful of donors, dominant CD3+CD56+NKG2C+ clonotypes ranked among the top 10 CD8+ clonotypes. One observes that, in several donors, these clonotypes were also the leading ones within the CD3+CD56-NKG2C+ fraction. There remained a lack of clarity about HCMV specificity of expanded NKG2C+ T cell clones.

This clonotype was obtained from a man aged 45 to 65 who received an inactivated influenza vaccine. This material consisted of CD4+ T cells sorted from PBMCs, taken 11 to 12 days after vaccination. J is TRBJ1-6 and V is TRBV3-1; 12 bases align to TRBD1. The CDR3 spells CASSQAGTGGVGSPLHF. The CDR3 region has the DNA TGTGCCAGCAGTCAAGCCGGGACAGGGGGCGTAGGTTCACCCCTCCACTTT.